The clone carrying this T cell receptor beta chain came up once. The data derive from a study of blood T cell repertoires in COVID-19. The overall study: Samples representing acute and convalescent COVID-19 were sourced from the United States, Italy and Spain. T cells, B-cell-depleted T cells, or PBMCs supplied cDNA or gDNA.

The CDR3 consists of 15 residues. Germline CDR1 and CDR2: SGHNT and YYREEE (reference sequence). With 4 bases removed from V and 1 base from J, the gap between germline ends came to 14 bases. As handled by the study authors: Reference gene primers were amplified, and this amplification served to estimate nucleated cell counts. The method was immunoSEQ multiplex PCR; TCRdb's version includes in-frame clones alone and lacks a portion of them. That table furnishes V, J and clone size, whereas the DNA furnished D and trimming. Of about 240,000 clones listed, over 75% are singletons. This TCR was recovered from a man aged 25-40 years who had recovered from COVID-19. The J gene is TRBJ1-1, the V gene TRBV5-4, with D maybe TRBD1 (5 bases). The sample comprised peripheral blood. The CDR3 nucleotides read TGTGCCAGCAGCCTGACGGGGGGACCGAACACTGAAGCTTTCTTT. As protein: CASSLTGGPNTEAFF.